The entry below describes one T cell receptor beta chain. As yet, its antigen is unknown. The data were obtained in a study of post-analysis software for immune sequencing data. Findings of the study overall: Five or six TRBV segments, TRBV5-6, TRBV5-1 and TRBV20-1 among them, were found more frequent in patients than controls.

V lost 0 bases and J 2 bases, leaving 26 bases between the germline ends. Germline-derived CDR1 and CDR2 are DFQATT and SNEGSKA (reference sequence). The CDR3 is 20 residues long. cDNA libraries of TCR beta carried unique molecular identifiers. TCRdb processed the PCR reads anew with MiXCR; each CDR3 protein has one entry. Altogether roughly 730,000 distinct CDR3 sequences are present, 30% being singletons, with the ten largest covering more than 0.45%. Input material: blood. V is TRBV20-1 and J is TRBJ2-1; tentatively, D is TRBD1 (6 bases). This TCR came from a girl between 5 and 17 years old with multiple sclerosis. CDR3 nucleotides: TGCAGTGCTAGAGATTTTGGACAGCTGTTGGAGAGACGTGCCTACAATGAGCAGTTCTTC. The encoded protein is CSARDFGQLLERRAYNEQFF.